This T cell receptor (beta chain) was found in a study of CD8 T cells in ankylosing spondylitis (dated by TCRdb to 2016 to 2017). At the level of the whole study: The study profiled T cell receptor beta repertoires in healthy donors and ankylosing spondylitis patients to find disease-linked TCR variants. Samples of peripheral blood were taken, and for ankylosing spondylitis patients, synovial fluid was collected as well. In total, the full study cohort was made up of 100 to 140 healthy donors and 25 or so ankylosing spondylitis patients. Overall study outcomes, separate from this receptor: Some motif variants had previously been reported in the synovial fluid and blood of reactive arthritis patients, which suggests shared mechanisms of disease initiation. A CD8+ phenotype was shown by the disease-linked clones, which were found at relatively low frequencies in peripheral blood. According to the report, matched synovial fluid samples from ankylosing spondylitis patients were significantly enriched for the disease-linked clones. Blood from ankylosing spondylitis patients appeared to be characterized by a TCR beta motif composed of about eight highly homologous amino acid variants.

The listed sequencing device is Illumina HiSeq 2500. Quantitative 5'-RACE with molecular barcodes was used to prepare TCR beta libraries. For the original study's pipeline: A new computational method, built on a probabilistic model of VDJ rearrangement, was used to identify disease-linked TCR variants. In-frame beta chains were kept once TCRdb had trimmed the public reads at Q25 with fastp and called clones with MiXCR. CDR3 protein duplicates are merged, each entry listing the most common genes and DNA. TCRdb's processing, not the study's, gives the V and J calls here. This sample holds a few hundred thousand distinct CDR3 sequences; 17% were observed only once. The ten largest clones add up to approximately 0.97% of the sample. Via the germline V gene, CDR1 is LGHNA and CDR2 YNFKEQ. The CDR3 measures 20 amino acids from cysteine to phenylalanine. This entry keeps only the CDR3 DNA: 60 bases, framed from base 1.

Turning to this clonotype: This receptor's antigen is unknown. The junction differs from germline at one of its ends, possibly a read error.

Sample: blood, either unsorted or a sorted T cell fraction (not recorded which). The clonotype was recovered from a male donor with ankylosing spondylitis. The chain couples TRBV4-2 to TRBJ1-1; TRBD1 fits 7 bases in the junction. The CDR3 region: CATSQDKRQGHKNSRTEAFF. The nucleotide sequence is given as TGTGCCACCAGCCAAGATAAGAGACAGGGTCATAAAAATAGTCGGACTGAAGCTTTCTTT.